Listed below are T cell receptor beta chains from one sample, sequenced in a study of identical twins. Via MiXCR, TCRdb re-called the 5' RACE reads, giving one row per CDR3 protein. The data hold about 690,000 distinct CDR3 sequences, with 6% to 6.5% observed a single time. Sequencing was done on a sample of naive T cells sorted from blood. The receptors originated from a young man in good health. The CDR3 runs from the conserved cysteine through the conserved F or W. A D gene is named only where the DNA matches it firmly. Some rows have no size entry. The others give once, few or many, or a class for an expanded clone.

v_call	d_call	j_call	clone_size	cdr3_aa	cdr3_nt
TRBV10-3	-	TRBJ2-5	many	CAISPGTSGEETQYF	TGTGCCATCAGTCCCGGGACCTCCGGGGAAGAGACCCAGTACTTC
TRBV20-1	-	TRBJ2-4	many	CSARDSGAKNIQYF	TGCAGTGCTAGAGATTCAGGGGCCAAAAACATTCAGTACTTC
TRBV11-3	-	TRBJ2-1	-	CASSLGDALEQFF	TGTGCCAGCAGCTTAGGGGATGCCCTCGAGCAGTTCTTC
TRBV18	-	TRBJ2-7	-	CASSPTSKGVVYEQYF	TGTGCCAGCTCACCTACATCGAAAGGGGTTGTATACGAGCAGTACTTC
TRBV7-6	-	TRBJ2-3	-	CASSQPVSATQYF	TGTGCCAGCAGCCAGCCCGTGTCCGCTACGCAGTATTTT
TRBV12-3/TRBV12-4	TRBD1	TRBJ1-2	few	CASSQTDRANWYGYTF	TGTGCCAGCAGCCAAACCGACAGGGCAAATTGGTATGGCTACACCTTC
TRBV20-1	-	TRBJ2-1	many	CSASQLQNEQFF	TGCAGTGCTAGCCAACTTCAGAATGAGCAGTTCTTC
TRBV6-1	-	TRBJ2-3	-	CASSEVQPRTDTQYF	TGTGCCAGCAGTGAAGTCCAACCCCGCACAGATACGCAGTATTTT
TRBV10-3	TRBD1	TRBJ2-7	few	CAISSDRETYEQYF	TGTGCCATCAGCTCCGACAGGGAGACCTACGAGCAGTACTTC
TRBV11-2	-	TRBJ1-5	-	CASSLDQWAQPQHF	TGTGCCAGCAGCTTAGATCAGTGGGCTCAGCCCCAGCATTTT
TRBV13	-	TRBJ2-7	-	CASTLNRRYFDLRAQGLYEQYF	TGTGCCAGCACCTTAAATCGTCGGTACTTTGACTTAAGGGCACAGGGACTCTACGAGCAGTACTTC
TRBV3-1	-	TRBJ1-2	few	CASSPDTTGYGYTF	TGTGCCAGCAGCCCAGATACAACAGGGTACGGCTACACCTTC
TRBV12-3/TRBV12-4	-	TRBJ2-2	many	CASSWTITGELFF	TGTGCCAGCAGTTGGACAATCACCGGGGAGCTGTTTTTT
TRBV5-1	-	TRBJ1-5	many	CASSLAGSNQPQHF	TGTGCCAGCAGTTTAGCTGGGTCCAATCAGCCCCAGCATTTT
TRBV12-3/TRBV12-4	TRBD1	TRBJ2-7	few	CASTQRGQVNGEQYF	TGTGCCAGCACCCAAAGGGGACAGGTCAATGGCGAGCAGTACTTC
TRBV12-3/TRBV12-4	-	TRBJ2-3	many	CASSLRNRLGVTDTQYF	TGTGCCAGCAGTTTAAGGAACCGCCTTGGGGTCACAGATACGCAGTATTTT
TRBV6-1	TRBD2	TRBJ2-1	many	CASRNPRGGSNEQFF	TGTGCCAGCAGAAACCCACGGGGGGGGAGCAATGAGCAGTTCTTC
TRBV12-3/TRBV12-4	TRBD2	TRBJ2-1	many	CASRPYTSGRTNEQFF	TGTGCCAGCAGACCCTACACTAGCGGGAGGACAAATGAGCAGTTCTTC
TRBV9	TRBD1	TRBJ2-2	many	CASSPGQGASGELFF	TGTGCCAGCAGCCCGGGACAGGGGGCATCCGGGGAGCTGTTTTTT
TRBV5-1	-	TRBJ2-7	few	CASSLAREKAYEQYF	TGCGCCAGCAGCTTGGCACGGGAGAAGGCCTACGAGCAGTACTTC
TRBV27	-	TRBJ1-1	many	CASSPILNTEAFF	TGTGCCAGCAGTCCCATTTTGAACACTGAAGCTTTCTTT